This T cell receptor beta chain emerged from a study of vaccination and CD4 T cells after COVID-19. A note on this clonotype: Its antigen is unidentified.

The treatment is: roughly ten-day PBMC culture with coronavirus spike peptide pools or control peptides (ViraFEST assay). The unexposed donor provided CD4+ T cells, which were taken before the COVID-19 pandemic (2011-2018). Sequencing of the DNA from cultured CD4+ T cells was carried out with the Oncomine TCR Beta short-read assay. TCRdb itself ran the PCR reads through MiXCR, one entry per CDR3 protein. The repertoire holds over 6,500 distinct CDR3 sequences, with around 50% as singletons. The CDR3 is 15 residues long. Germline loops: CDR1 MNHEY, CDR2 SVGEGT. With 4 bases removed from V and 4 bases from J, the gap between germline ends came to 17 bases.

The rearrangement joins TRBV6-2 or TRBV6-3 to TRBJ2-7; D unclear. The specimen was CD4+ T cells from blood, cultured in vitro. The clonotype was recovered from a human donor in good health. DNA for the CDR3: TGTGCCAGCAGTTCCCGCGGCCACAAGGCGTACGAGCAGTACTTC. It encodes CASSSRGHKAYEQYF.